This T cell receptor beta chain originates from a study of T cell repertoires in cytomegalovirus infection. Looking at the study overall: Public signatures in TCR beta pointed to CMV infection and matching HLA type.

TCRdb analysed the reads with MiXCR anew, one entry per CDR3 protein. The data hold under 200,000 distinct CDR3 sequences, with roughly 30% observed a single time. This clonotype was found a few times. The CDR3 totals 13 residues. V was cut by 2 bases and J by 7 bases, with 11 bases left in between. Germline values: CDR1 KGHSH, CDR2 LQKENI. The chain combines TRBV18 with TRBJ1-1; D might be TRBD1 (5 bases). This sequence originates from a human donor in good health (CMV status not recorded). Some clones in this sample may be carry-over from other donors' samples. Specimen: PBMCs. Written as DNA, the CDR3 is TGTGCCAGCTCACCAGGGGGGTTCGGTGAAGCTTTCTTT. It is translated as CASSPGGFGEAFF.